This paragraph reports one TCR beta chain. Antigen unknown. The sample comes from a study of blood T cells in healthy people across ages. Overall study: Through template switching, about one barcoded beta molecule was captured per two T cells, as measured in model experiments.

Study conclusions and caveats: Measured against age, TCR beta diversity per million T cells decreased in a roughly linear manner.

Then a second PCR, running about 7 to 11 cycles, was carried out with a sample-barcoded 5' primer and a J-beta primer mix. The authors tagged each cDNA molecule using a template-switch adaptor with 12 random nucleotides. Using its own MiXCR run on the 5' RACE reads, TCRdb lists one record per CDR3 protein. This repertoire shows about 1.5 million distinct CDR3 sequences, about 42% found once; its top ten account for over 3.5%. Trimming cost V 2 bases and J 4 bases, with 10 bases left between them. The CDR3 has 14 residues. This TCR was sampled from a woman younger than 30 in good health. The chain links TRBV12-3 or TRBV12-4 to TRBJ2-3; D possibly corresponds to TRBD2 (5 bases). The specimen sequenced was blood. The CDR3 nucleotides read TGTGCCAGCAGTTTATCGGACTTTTCAGATACGCAGTATTTT. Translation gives CASSLSDFSDTQYF.